The next 32 T cell receptor beta chains were all read from a single sample in a study of blood T cells in healthy people across ages. Combining a sample-barcoded 5' primer with a J-beta primer mix, a second PCR ran for roughly 7 to 11 cycles. TCRdb analysed the 5' RACE reads with MiXCR anew, one entry per CDR3 protein. The repertoire holds 650,000 to 900,000 distinct CDR3 sequences, with approximately 65% as singletons. The sample taken for sequencing was blood. These receptors came from a man aged 25-45 years in good health.

This clonotype has just a few counts. A junction boundary mismatches the germline segment, possibly from a read error. This rearrangement joins TRBV25-1 to TRBJ2-1; D is ambiguous. This CDR3 has 12 amino acids. In germline, CDR1 is MGHDK, CDR2 SYGVNS. In DNA form, the CDR3 reads TGTGCCAGCAGCTGGGTATACAACGAGCAGTTCTTC. Translated, it gives CASSWVYNEQFF.

There are a few counts of this clonotype. The rearrangement uses TRBV29-1 and TRBJ2-3; TRBD2 agrees at 7 bases. CDR1 is SQVTM, CDR2 ANQGSEA, per germline. This CDR3 contains 15 residues. V shed 3 bases and J 2 bases; nucleotides not matched to a gene: 8. Here the CDR3 reads CSVDQSSGFTDTQYF. CDR3 DNA sequence: TGCAGCGTTGATCAGTCTAGCGGCTTCACAGATACGCAGTATTTT.

J is TRBJ2-1 and V is TRBV25-1, with 13 bases matching TRBD2. Per germline, CDR1 MGHDK and CDR2 SYGVNS. The CDR3 contains 13 residues. With 8 bases clipped from V and 7 bases from J, the junction kept 2 bases outside the gene matches. CDR3: CASGLAGANEQFF. For the CDR3, the DNA is TGTGCCAGCGGACTAGCGGGGGCAAATGAGCAGTTCTTC.

In DNA, the CDR3 is TGTGCCTTCCGGTGGAGCGATGAGCAGTTCTTC. Its protein is CAFRWSDEQFF. The chain uses TRBV30 and TRBJ2-1; no clear D. CDR1 GTSNPN and CDR2 SVGIG come from the germline V gene (reference sequence). The CDR3 has 11 amino acids. Trimming pared 7 bases from V and 8 bases from J, leaving 12 bases between.

There are a few counts of this clonotype. This chain joins TRBV12-3 or TRBV12-4 and TRBJ2-1, with D possibly TRBD2 on 6 matching bases. The CDR3 loop spans 14 amino acids. V lost 7 bases to trimming and J lost 3 bases, with 13 bases between them. CDR3 DNA sequence: TGTGCCAGCATGGAGGGGCAGAACTACAATGAGCAGTTCTTC. This translates into CASMEGQNYNEQFF.

This clonotype was seen only a few times. The genes are TRBV20-1 and TRBJ2-7; 8 bases fit TRBD2. The germline V gene has CDR1 DFQATT and CDR2 SNEGSKA (reference sequence). This CDR3 has 14 amino acids. Trimming cost V 1 base and J 3 bases; bases outside gene matches: 5. DNA for the CDR3: TGCAGTGCTAGAGGTAGCGGGACTTACTACGAGCAGTACTTC. Amino acids: CSARGSGTYYEQYF.

This chain links TRBV15 with TRBJ2-5; the D gene is possibly TRBD2 (6 bases). Trimming shortened V by 7 bases and J by 1 base, and 13 bases separated the two germline ends. The CDR3 sequence is 14 residues long. CDR1 and CDR2 from the germline V gene are LNHNV and YYDKDF (reference sequence). Written as DNA, the CDR3 is TGTGCCACCAAAATTAGCGGTGCCCAAGAGACCCAGTACTTC. It encodes CATKISGAQETQYF. Supplemented by reference TRBV15 and TRBJ2-5, the full variable domain reads DAMVIQNPRYQVTQFGKPVTLSCSQTLNHNVMYWYQQKSSQAPKLLFHYYDKDFNNEADTPDNFQSRRPNTSFCFLDIRSPGLGDTAMYLCATKISGAQETQYFGPGTRLLVL.

This sequence joins TRBV4-3 and TRBJ2-4; the D is unclear. The DNA end is more similar to TRBJ2-7, so the J call may be wrong. This CDR3 is built from 15 residues. Germline CDR1 LGHNA, CDR2 YSLEER. The CDR3 DNA sequence: TGCGCCAGCAGCGAAGGAGCTGGGGTCTCCTACGAGCAGTACTTC. Its protein is CASSEGAGVSYEQYF.

V gene TRBV20-1 combines with J gene TRBJ2-1; maybe TRBD1 (6 bases). The CDR3 consists of 16 residues. Germline values: CDR1 DFQATT, CDR2 SNEGSKA (reference sequence). The V gene lost 2 bases and the J gene lost 0 bases, with 14 bases spanning the gap. In DNA, the CDR3 is TGCAGTGCTAGATTTCGGGTGGGGGCCTCCTACAATGAGCAGTTCTTC. Its translation: CSARFRVGASYNEQFF.

Only a few counts were recorded for this clonotype. The chain's CDR3 is CASSLFGTGEETQYF. CDR3 nucleotide sequence: TGTGCCAGCAGCTTATTCGGGACAGGGGAAGAGACCCAGTACTTC. The chain links TRBV7-3 to TRBJ2-5; 10 bases are a match to TRBD1. The CDR3 has 15 residues. The ends lost 2 bases at V and 3 bases at J; junction bases unmatched: 3. The germline gives CDR1 SGHTA, CDR2 FQGTGA.

V usage is TRBV5-1 and J usage is TRBJ2-3; 8 bases agree with TRBD1. Germline CDR1 is SGHRS and CDR2 is YFSETQ. CDR3 length: 15 residues. J gave up 5 bases and V 3 bases, and 8 bases lay outside the gene matches. The CDR3 DNA sequence: TGCGCCAGCAGCTCCGGACAGGGATCTATAGATACGCAGTATTTT. Amino acid sequence: CASSSGQGSIDTQYF.

The V call is TRBV9, the J call TRBJ2-3; 7 nucleotides match TRBD2. CDR3 size: 13 residues. J lost 11 bases, V lost 3 bases, and 9 bases had no gene match. Germline assignment: CDR1 SGDLS and CDR2 YYNGEE. The CDR3 protein is CASSESWGGKQYF. Written as DNA, the CDR3 is TGTGCCAGCAGCGAGAGTTGGGGGGGTAAGCAGTATTTT.

Comment on this clonotype: A much bigger clone sits one base away, suggesting this may be a read error. The gene calls are TRBV29-1 and TRBJ2-3, with D uncertain. Germline V gene lookup returns CDR1 SQVTM and CDR2 ANQGSEA. There are 13 residues in the CDR3. V was trimmed by 3 bases and J by 4 bases, leaving 11 bases between them. The CDR3 region has the DNA TGCAGCGTTGACGCGGATAGCCCAGATACGCAGTATTTT. It yields the protein CSVDADSPDTQYF.

This clonotype was seen only a few times. The chain links TRBV7-2 to TRBJ2-1; D may be TRBD1 or TRBD2 (6 bases each). V gave up 2 bases and J gave up 3 bases, with 17 bases separating them. Germline CDR1 reads SGHTA; CDR2 reads FQGNSA. The CDR3 consists of 17 residues. The CDR3 DNA reads TGTGCCAGCAGCTTATCTGGGGGGCGCAAAAACTACAATGAGCAGTTCTTC. The encoded protein is CASSLSGGRKNYNEQFF.

The rearrangement uses TRBV7-9 and TRBJ2-4, with 7 nucleotides matching TRBD1. Matching the DNA end better, TRBJ2-7 makes the J call doubtful. The CDR3 has 15 residues. CDR1 is SEHNR, CDR2 FQNEAQ, per germline (reference sequence). CDR3 amino acids: CASSLQGIRMGEQYF. The CDR3 DNA reads as TGTGCCAGCAGCCTACAGGGGATCCGGATGGGCGAGCAGTACTTC.

By its share, this clonotype is medium-sized. The chain combines TRBV6-4 with TRBJ2-1; TRBD2 agrees at 7 bases. J gave up 6 bases and V 0 bases, and 2 bases lay outside the gene matches. CDR1 is MRHNA and CDR2 is SNTAGT in the germline V gene. The CDR3 loop spans 14 amino acids. CDR3 in amino acids: CASSDSTGGNEQFF. The CDR3 coding sequence is TGTGCCAGCAGTGACTCGACGGGGGGCAATGAGCAGTTCTTC.

About this clonotype itself: One junction end disagrees with the germline gene, perhaps due to a read error. This sequence joins TRBV7-9 and TRBJ2-3, with TRBD2 identical over 11 bases. The CDR3 spans 16 residues. Germline V CDR1 and CDR2: SEHNR, FQNEAQ (reference sequence). DNA of the CDR3: TGTGCCAGCGGCTTCCAGACTAGCGGGGTGGGAGATACGCAGTATTTT. The encoded protein is CASGFQTSGVGDTQYF.

The rearrangement links TRBV11-2 to TRBJ2-5; possibly TRBD1 for D (6 bases). The DNA end lines up better with TRBJ2-7; the J call may be wrong. Germline CDR1 is SGHAT and CDR2 is FQNNGV. There are 18 residues in the CDR3. The CDR3 DNA follows: TGTGCCAGCAGCTTAGAGGGCCAGGGGCTAACCCTTACCTACGAGCAGTACTTC. Translated: CASSLEGQGLTLTYEQYF.

The chain employs TRBV6-5 and TRBJ2-3, with D possibly TRBD1 on 7 matching bases. This CDR3 has 17 residues. Germline lookup yields CDR1 MNHEY and CDR2 SVGAGI. The V end lost 0 bases, the J end lost 2 bases, and 15 bases lay between the germline ends. The CDR3 loop reads CASSYSWRGQHTDTQYF. The CDR3 DNA is TGTGCCAGCAGTTACTCATGGCGGGGACAGCACACAGATACGCAGTATTTT.

The V call is TRBV4-2, the J call TRBJ2-7; 8 positions agree with TRBD1. V lost 3 bases, J lost 1 base, and 11 bases stayed unmatched. The CDR3 runs 17 residues. Germline V gives CDR1 LGHNA, CDR2 YNFKEQ. The CDR3 loop reads CASSHPPGQGESYEQYF. In DNA, the CDR3 is TGTGCCAGCAGCCATCCGCCCGGACAGGGCGAGTCCTACGAGCAGTACTTC.

This clonotype has just a few counts. The rearrangement links TRBV6-5 to TRBJ1-5; D ambiguous. CDR1 MNHEY and CDR2 SVGAGI come from the germline V gene. Deletions cut 4 bases from V and 0 bases from J, with 10 bases between. The CDR3 runs 15 residues. The CDR3 DNA is TGTGCCAGCAGTTCTCGAGTTGATAGCAATCAGCCCCAGCATTTT. Amino acids: CASSSRVDSNQPQHF.

Note on this clonotype: One end of the junction is discordant with germline, which a read error may explain. The chain recombines TRBV29-1 with TRBJ2-1, with 10 nucleotides matching TRBD1. The CDR3 covers 13 residues. Germline V gene data show CDR1 as SQVTM and CDR2 as ANQGSEA. This CDR3 is CSVHGTGVNERFF. For the CDR3, the DNA is TGCAGCGTCCACGGGACAGGGGTGAATGAGCGGTTCTTC.

The V call is TRBV27, the J call TRBJ2-3, with 12 bases that match TRBD2. Germline CDR1 MNHEY, CDR2 SMNVEV (reference sequence). CDR3 size: 16 residues. The V and J ends lost 6 bases and 2 bases, in that order; junction bases with no gene match: 6. CDR3 nucleotide sequence: TGTGCCAGCAGCCGCGGACTAGCGGGACTCACAGATACGCAGTATTTT. This gives the protein CASSRGLAGLTDTQYF.

The genes are TRBV2 and TRBJ2-5, with 12 nucleotides matching TRBD1. The V segment lost 2 bases and the J segment 7 bases; nucleotides outside the gene matches: 5. This CDR3 comprises 15 residues. Germline CDR1 is SNHLY and CDR2 is FYNNEI. CDR3 nucleotide sequence: TGTGCCAGCAGTGAATGGGGACAGGGGGCAGGGACCCAGTACTTC. Translating it yields CASSEWGQGAGTQYF.

The chain recombines TRBV29-1 with TRBJ2-2, with 7 bases aligning to TRBD2. The CDR3 spans 12 residues. Germline V gene sequence: CDR1 SQVTM, CDR2 ANQGSEA. The CDR3: CAREGNTGELFF. The CDR3 DNA sequence: TGCGCCAGGGAGGGTAACACCGGGGAGCTGTTTTTT.

Many counts were recorded for this clonotype. At one boundary the junction diverges from the germline segment, which might be a read error. This chain joins TRBV4-3 and TRBJ2-1, with D perhaps TRBD1 (6 bases). The CDR3 is 15 amino acids. The germline V gene has CDR1 LGHNA and CDR2 YSLEER. In nucleotides, the CDR3 is TGTGCCAGCAGCCCTGACAGGAGCTCCTACAATGAGCAGTTCTTC. This encodes CASSPDRSSYNEQFF.

This clonotype was seen only a few times. The chain joins TRBV12-3 or TRBV12-4 to TRBJ1-1, with D perhaps TRBD1 (5 bases). The CDR3 length is 17 residues. The germline V and J ends were trimmed by 6 bases and 2 bases, with 22 bases remaining between them. CDR3 protein: CASSARGAAWTNTEAFF. CDR3 nucleotide sequence: TGTGCCAGCAGCGCCCGTGGGGCCGCCTGGACTAACACTGAAGCTTTCTTT.

This clonotype came up a few times. This sequence joins TRBV20-1 and TRBJ2-4; the D call may be TRBD1 or TRBD2 (6 bases each). The CDR3 is made up of 17 amino acids. The V gene lost 1 base and the J gene lost 3 bases, with 19 bases spanning the gap. The germline V gene has CDR1 DFQATT and CDR2 SNEGSKA (reference sequence). The CDR3 reads CSARAALGGSGKNIQYF. The DNA of the CDR3 is TGCAGTGCTAGAGCGGCATTGGGGGGCTCGGGCAAAAACATTCAGTACTTC.

V usage is TRBV29-1 and J usage is TRBJ2-1; a possible D gene is TRBD2 (5 bases). The CDR3 spans 14 residues. Germline V CDR1 and CDR2: SQVTM, ANQGSEA. Trimming shortened V by 7 bases and J by 7 bases, and 20 bases separated the two germline ends. CDR3 in amino acids: CSGSLSGRGNEQFF. CDR3 DNA sequence: TGCAGCGGTTCCCTATCCGGGCGCGGGAATGAGCAGTTCTTC.

The rearrangement uses TRBV4-3 and TRBJ2-7; D is undetermined. The better agreement between TRBJ2-4 and the DNA end casts doubt on the J call. Germline V lookup: CDR1 LGHNA, CDR2 YSLEER. The CDR3 runs 14 residues. The CDR3 nucleotides are TGCGCCAGCAGCCAAGAGAGTGGTGGCTACATTCAGTACTTC. Translated: CASSQESGGYIQYF.

The V and J genes are TRBV13 and TRBJ2-1, with TRBD2 as a possible D gene (5 bases). The V gene lost 3 bases and the J gene lost 13 bases, with 16 bases spanning the gap. Germline loops: CDR1 PRHDT, CDR2 FYEKMQ (reference sequence). The length of the CDR3 is 13 residues. CDR3 sequence: CASSLGSGETQFF. CDR3 sequence (DNA): TGTGCCAGCAGCTTGGGCAGTGGGGAGACCCAGTTCTTC.

J is TRBJ1-4 and V is TRBV7-9; D gene uncertain. The CDR3 totals 16 residues. Per the germline V gene, CDR1 is SEHNR and CDR2 is FQNEAQ (reference sequence). Between the trimmed V and J ends, which lost 6 bases and 0 bases, there was a span of 14 bases. Written as DNA, the CDR3 is TGTGCCAGCAGTCCCATTGGCGGAACAACTAATGAAAAACTGTTTTTT. Its protein product is CASSPIGGTTNEKLFF.